These 23 T cell receptor beta chains originate from one sample sequenced in a study of blood T cell repertoires in COVID-19. Clones were read by immunoSEQ multiplex PCR, and TCRdb kept only the in-frame ones, dropping some. The data contain fewer than 300,000 clones, 75% to 95% of them singletons. The sample consisted of peripheral blood. Receptors originate from a young adult with COVID-19, enrolled during active disease.

The count of this clone is one. V and J are TRBV11-2 and TRBJ2-7; D gene ambiguous. This CDR3 spans 11 amino acids. Per germline, CDR1 SGHAT and CDR2 FQNNGV. With 6 bases removed from V and 5 bases from J, the gap between germline ends came to 8 bases. The CDR3 sequence is CASSTSHEQYF. Here the CDR3 DNA reads TGTGCCAGCAGTACATCCCACGAGCAGTACTTC.

The rearrangement joins TRBV15 to TRBJ2-2, with a possible D match to TRBD1 (5 bases). The CDR3 runs 14 residues. The germline gives CDR1 LNHNV, CDR2 YYDKDF (reference sequence). Trimming left V 2 bases short and J 8 bases short, with 12 bases between. The CDR3 sequence: CATSRIRDWGELFF. The DNA of the CDR3 is TGTGCCACCAGCAGAATCAGGGATTGGGGGGAGCTGTTTTTT.

The V call is TRBV4-1, the J call TRBJ2-1; TRBD2 agrees at 9 bases. Losses at the gene ends were 1 base for V and 9 bases for J; bases not matched to a gene: 13. The CDR3 extends over 17 amino acids. Germline V gives CDR1 MGHRA, CDR2 YSYEKL. The CDR3 DNA follows: TGCGCCAGCAGCCAAGGAATAGCGGGAGTGAGTAGTGGTGAGCAGTTCTTC. It encodes CASSQGIAGVSSGEQFF.

The rearrangement joins TRBV6-2 or TRBV6-3 to TRBJ2-5; 7 nucleotides agree with TRBD2. CDR1 MNHEY and CDR2 SVGEGT come from the germline V gene. The CDR3 spans 17 residues. With 6 bases clipped from V and 2 bases from J, the junction kept 15 bases outside the gene matches. The CDR3 sequence: CASSPGGWGGPQETQYF. In nucleotides, the CDR3 is TGTGCCAGCAGCCCCGGTGGGTGGGGGGGTCCTCAAGAGACCCAGTACTTC.

The gene calls are TRBV9 and TRBJ2-2, with TRBD1 matching over 7 bases. Germline lookup yields CDR1 SGDLS and CDR2 YYNGEE. This CDR3 contains 16 residues. After removal of 2 bases from V and 1 base from J, the junction contained 5 bases not matched to a gene. The CDR3 nucleotides are TGTGCCAGCAGCGTTTCCGGGACAGTGAACACCGGGGAGCTGTTTTTT. Its protein product is CASSVSGTVNTGELFF.

The chain uses TRBV4-3 and TRBJ2-7; TRBD2 might be the D (6 bases). The CDR3 spans 14 residues. Per the germline V gene, CDR1 is LGHNA and CDR2 is YSLEER. The ends were cut back, 0 bases at V and 3 bases at J, with 9 bases in the middle. CDR3 amino acids: CASSQDGSGYEQYF. In DNA, the CDR3 is TGCGCCAGCAGCCAAGACGGGAGTGGCTACGAGCAGTACTTC.

The CDR3 DNA follows: TGTGCCAGCAGCGTAGGAGTGGGGCCTACAGATACGCAGTATTTT. Translation: CASSVGVGPTDTQYF. The gene calls are TRBV9 and TRBJ2-3, with D possibly matching TRBD1 (5 bases). Per germline, CDR1 SGDLS and CDR2 YYNGEE. The CDR3 is made up of 15 amino acids. Between the trimmed V and J ends, which lost 0 bases and 3 bases, there was a span of 11 bases.

The chain carries TRBV10-1 and TRBJ2-1, with D unclear. This CDR3 spans 15 amino acids. Germline-derived CDR1 and CDR2 are WNHNN and SYGVQD (reference sequence). V was clipped by 6 bases and J by 2 bases, with 14 bases between them. The CDR3 loop reads CASSRGAQPYNEQFF. The CDR3 DNA reads as TGCGCCAGCAGCCGCGGAGCGCAGCCCTACAATGAGCAGTTCTTC.

This clone was detected once. J is TRBJ2-7 and V is TRBV2; TRBD2 might be the D (7 bases). This CDR3 spans 13 amino acids. Per germline, CDR1 SNHLY and CDR2 FYNNEI. The ends were cut back, 9 bases at V and 3 bases at J, with 15 bases in the middle. CDR3 in DNA: TGTGCCAGTACGAGGGGGGAGGGCTACGAGCAGTACTTC. This codes for CASTRGEGYEQYF. Full variable domain (remainder filled in from reference TRBV2 and TRBJ2-7): EPEVTQTPSHQVTQMGQEVILRCVPISNHLYFYWYRQILGQKVEFLVSFYNNEISEKSEIFDDQFSVERPDGSNFTLKIRSTKLEDSAMYFCASTRGEGYEQYFGPGTRLTVT.

The chain employs TRBV29-1 and TRBJ2-7; 12 bases match TRBD2. This CDR3 contains 14 residues. J gave up 4 bases and V 6 bases, and 7 bases lay outside the gene matches. Germline CDR1 reads SQVTM; CDR2 reads ANQGSEA. The CDR3 DNA reads as TGCAGCGTGGAACTAGCGGGAGGCCGGTACGAGCAGTACTTC. It encodes CSVELAGGRYEQYF.

The chain is built from TRBV29-1 and TRBJ2-1; TRBD1 aligns across 9 bases. Germline values: CDR1 SQVTM, CDR2 ANQGSEA. J was trimmed by 6 bases and V by 8 bases; bases with no gene match: 8. The CDR3 contains 13 residues. CDR3 DNA sequence: TGCAGCACAGGACAGGGGATCACCAATGAGCAGTTCTTC. It specifies CSTGQGITNEQFF.

The chain has TRBV27 and TRBJ2-7; 7 bases fit TRBD1. Germline-derived CDR1 and CDR2 are MNHEY and SMNVEV (reference sequence). The CDR3 sequence is 15 residues long. The V gene end was trimmed by 5 bases and the J gene end by 4 bases; junction bases not matched to a gene: 11. The CDR3 nucleotides are TGTGCCAGCAGTCCAAGAGGGGGCCCAATTTACGAGCAGTACTTC. Translated, it gives CASSPRGGPIYEQYF.

This chain connects TRBV5-5 to TRBJ1-5; unclear D gene. The germline V gene has CDR1 SGHKS and CDR2 YYEKEE (reference sequence). Trimming removed 4 bases at V and 0 bases at J, with 14 bases between. The CDR3 loop spans 16 amino acids. Here the CDR3 reads CASSLGSLNSNQPQHF. Written as DNA, the CDR3 is TGTGCCAGCAGCCTGGGGAGTCTAAATAGCAATCAGCCCCAGCATTTT.

The chain recombines TRBV27 with TRBJ2-1, with D possibly matching TRBD2 (5 bases). Germline V gene data show CDR1 as MNHEY and CDR2 as SMNVEV (reference sequence). V was pared by 5 bases and J by 0 bases, with 8 bases between. This CDR3 spans 14 amino acids. The CDR3 region has the DNA TGTGCCAGCAGTGTGACTACCTCCTACAATGAGCAGTTCTTC. It specifies CASSVTTSYNEQFF.

This sequence joins TRBV12-3 or TRBV12-4 and TRBJ2-3; D unresolved. The CDR3 sequence is 13 residues long. Trimming stripped 5 bases from V and 0 bases from J, with 6 bases between. Here the CDR3 DNA reads TGTGCCAGCAGTCAAGCAAGCACAGATACGCAGTATTTT. Its translation is CASSQASTDTQYF.

This clone is a singleton in its sample. The chain combines TRBV11-3 with TRBJ2-2; 12 bases are shared with TRBD2. CDR3 length equals 18 residues. V was pared by 5 bases and J by 2 bases, with 9 bases of the junction left unmatched. CDR1 SGHNT and CDR2 YENEEA come from the germline V gene. The CDR3 DNA sequence: TGTGCCAGCAGCCCCCGACTAGCGGGAGAGACTAACACCGGGGAGCTGTTTTTT. Protein product: CASSPRLAGETNTGELFF.

V usage is TRBV6-1 and J usage is TRBJ2-1; D possibly corresponds to TRBD2 (6 bases). The V end lost 2 bases, the J end lost 4 bases, and 9 bases lay between the germline ends. The CDR3 is 14 amino acids. Germline CDR1 is MNHNS and CDR2 is SASEGT. The chain's CDR3 is CASSETGVYNEQFF. The CDR3 DNA follows: TGTGCCAGCAGTGAAACGGGGGTTTACAATGAGCAGTTCTTC.

The chain has TRBV9 and TRBJ2-5, with D perhaps matching TRBD2 (6 bases). The germline gives CDR1 SGDLS, CDR2 YYNGEE. With 3 bases removed from V and 0 bases from J, the gap between germline ends came to 18 bases. The CDR3 has 17 amino acids. The CDR3 loop reads CASSANPSGGDQETQYF. The CDR3 coding sequence is TGTGCCAGCAGCGCCAACCCCTCCGGCGGGGACCAAGAGACCCAGTACTTC.

The V gene is TRBV18, the J gene TRBJ2-3; a weak D match, TRBD2 (6 bases). Deletions cut 1 base from V and 2 bases from J, with 13 bases between. The CDR3 runs 16 residues. Germline V gives CDR1 KGHSH, CDR2 LQKENI. The CDR3 loop reads CASSPQTGLHTDTQYF. The CDR3 DNA sequence: TGTGCCAGCTCACCACAAACGGGACTTCACACAGATACGCAGTATTTT.

The rearrangement uses TRBV10-2 and TRBJ2-3; 9 positions agree with TRBD2. The length of the CDR3 is 16 residues. CDR1 and CDR2 (germline): WSHSY, SAAADI. V was pared by 0 bases and J by 4 bases, with 5 bases of the junction left unmatched. In nucleotides, the CDR3 is TGCGCCAGCAGTGAGTCGTTCCTAGCGGGACCAGATACGCAGTATTTT. Translating gives CASSESFLAGPDTQYF.

V usage is TRBV4-2 and J usage is TRBJ2-1; 10 bases match TRBD2. The CDR3 runs to 16 residues. Germline V gives CDR1 LGHNA, CDR2 YNFKEQ. J was trimmed by 0 bases and V by 4 bases; bases with no gene match: 3. The CDR3 DNA sequence: TGTGCCAGCAGCCCCGTAGCGGGAGGCTCCTACAATGAGCAGTTCTTC. This gives the protein CASSPVAGGSYNEQFF.

This chain joins TRBV4-1 and TRBJ1-6; 8 bases line up with TRBD1. CDR1 is MGHRA and CDR2 is YSYEKL in the germline V gene. The CDR3 consists of 15 residues. V lost 0 bases to trimming and J lost 9 bases; unmatched junction nucleotides: 4. CDR3 sequence reads: CASSQEHRGSSPLHF. The CDR3 nucleotides are TGCGCCAGCAGCCAAGAACACAGGGGGAGTTCACCCCTCCACTTT.

The chain carries TRBV5-1 and TRBJ2-1; no reliable D call. Trimming stripped 5 bases from V and 9 bases from J, with 15 bases between. Germline lookup yields CDR1 SGHRS and CDR2 YFSETQ. The CDR3 contains 13 residues. CDR3 region: CASSPVPSGEQFF. CDR3 coding DNA: TGCGCCAGCAGTCCAGTCCCGTCGGGTGAGCAGTTCTTC.